Below, 3 T cell receptor beta chains from the same sample are listed, as sequenced in a study of blood T cell repertoires in COVID-19. Only in-frame clones appear in the TCRdb table, and some are missing; sequencing was by immunoSEQ multiplex PCR. This sample carries tens of thousands of clones, around 74% of them seen once, and the ten largest clones take approximately 2.4%. Sequenced sample: peripheral blood. The source is a human donor with acute or convalescent COVID-19. The donor label of this sample is uncertain.

The genes are TRBV30 and TRBJ1-5; 9 bases agree with TRBD1. The CDR3 has 13 residues. Looked up from germline, CDR1 is GTSNPN and CDR2 is SVGIG (reference sequence). V lost 6 bases to trimming and J lost 4 bases; unmatched junction nucleotides: 4. The CDR3: CACQQGANQPQHF. CDR3 DNA sequence: TGTGCCTGTCAACAGGGGGCTAATCAGCCCCAGCATTTT.

This chain links TRBV27 with TRBJ1-1; possible D gene TRBD1, 6 bases. Germline loops: CDR1 MNHEY, CDR2 SMNVEV (reference sequence). Trimming left V 8 bases short and J 0 bases short, with 19 bases between. This CDR3 contains 16 residues. The DNA for the CDR3 is TGTGCCAGCCGACGGGGGGCGGGGGCAATGAACACTGAAGCTTTCTTT. Translated, it gives CASRRGAGAMNTEAFF.

This chain connects TRBV10-3 to TRBJ1-2; 9 bases line up with TRBD1. The germline CDR1 and CDR2 sequences are ENHRY and SYGVKD. The ends lost 7 bases at V and 5 bases at J; junction bases unmatched: 14. The CDR3 consists of 16 residues. The CDR3 DNA follows: TGTGCCATCACTACCGGGACAGGGCGCTTAGGGTATGGCTACACCTTC. Translated, it gives CAITTGTGRLGYGYTF.